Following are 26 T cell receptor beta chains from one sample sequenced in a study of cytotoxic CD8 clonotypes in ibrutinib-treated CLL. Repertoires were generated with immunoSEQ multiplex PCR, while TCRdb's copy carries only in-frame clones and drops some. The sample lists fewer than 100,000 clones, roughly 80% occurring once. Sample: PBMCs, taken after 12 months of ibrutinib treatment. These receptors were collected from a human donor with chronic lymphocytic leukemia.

The CDR3 region is CASSSQGRTEAFF. The CDR3 nucleotides read TGTGCCAGCAGCTCTCAGGGGAGAACTGAAGCTTTCTTT. The chain combines TRBV7-2 with TRBJ1-1, with a weak D call TRBD1 (6 bases). This CDR3 has 13 residues. CDR1 and CDR2 from the germline V gene are SGHTA and FQGNSA. Trimming took off 4 bases at V and 5 bases at J, with 11 bases between the two ends.

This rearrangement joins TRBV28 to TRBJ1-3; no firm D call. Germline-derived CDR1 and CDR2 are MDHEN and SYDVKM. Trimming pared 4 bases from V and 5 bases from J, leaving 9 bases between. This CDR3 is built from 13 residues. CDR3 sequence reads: CASSSLDRNTIYF. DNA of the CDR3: TGTGCCAGCAGTTCCCTCGACCGAAACACCATATATTTT.

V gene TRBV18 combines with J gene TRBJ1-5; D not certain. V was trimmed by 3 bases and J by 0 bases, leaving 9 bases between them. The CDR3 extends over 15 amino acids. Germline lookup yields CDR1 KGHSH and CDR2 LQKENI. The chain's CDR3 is CASSPSADSNQPQHF. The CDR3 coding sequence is TGTGCCAGCTCACCTTCGGCAGATAGCAATCAGCCCCAGCATTTT.

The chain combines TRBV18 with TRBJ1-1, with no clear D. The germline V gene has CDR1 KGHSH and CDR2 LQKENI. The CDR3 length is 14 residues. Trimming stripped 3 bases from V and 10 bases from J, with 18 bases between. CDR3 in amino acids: CASSPAGAPGRAFF. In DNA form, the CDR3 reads TGTGCCAGCTCACCTGCGGGCGCCCCCGGTCGAGCTTTCTTT.

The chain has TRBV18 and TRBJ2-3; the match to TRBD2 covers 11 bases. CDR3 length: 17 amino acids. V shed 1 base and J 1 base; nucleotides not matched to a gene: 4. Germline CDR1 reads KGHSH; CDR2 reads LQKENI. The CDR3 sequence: CASSPLLAGARTDTQYF. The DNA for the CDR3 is TGTGCCAGCTCACCACTACTAGCGGGGGCTCGCACAGATACGCAGTATTTT.

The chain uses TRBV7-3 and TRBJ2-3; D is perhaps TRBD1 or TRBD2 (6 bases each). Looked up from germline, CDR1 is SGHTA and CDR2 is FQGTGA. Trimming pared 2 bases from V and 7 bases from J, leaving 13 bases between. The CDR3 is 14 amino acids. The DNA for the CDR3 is TGTGCCAGCAGCTTATCCCACGGGGGCAATACGCAGTATTTT. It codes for CASSLSHGGNTQYF.

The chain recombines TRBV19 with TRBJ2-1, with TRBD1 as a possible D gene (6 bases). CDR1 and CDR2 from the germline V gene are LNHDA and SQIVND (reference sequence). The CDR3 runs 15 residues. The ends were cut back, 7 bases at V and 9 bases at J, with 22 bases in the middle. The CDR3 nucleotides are TGTGCCAGTACCATGGGGGACATTGGCTCAAGTGAGCAGTTCTTC. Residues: CASTMGDIGSSEQFF. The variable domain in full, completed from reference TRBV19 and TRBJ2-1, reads DGGITQSPKYLFRKEGQNVTLSCEQNLNHDAMYWYRQDPGQGLRLIYYSQIVNDFQKGDIAEGYSVSREKKESFPLTVTSAQKNPTAFYLCASTMGDIGSSEQFFGPGTRLTVL.

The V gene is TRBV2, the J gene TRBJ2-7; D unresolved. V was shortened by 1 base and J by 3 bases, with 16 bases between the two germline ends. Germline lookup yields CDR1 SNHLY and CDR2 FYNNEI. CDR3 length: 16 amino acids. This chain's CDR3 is CASSEGRQSFDYEQYF. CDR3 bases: TGTGCCAGCAGTGAAGGCCGGCAGAGCTTCGACTACGAGCAGTACTTC.

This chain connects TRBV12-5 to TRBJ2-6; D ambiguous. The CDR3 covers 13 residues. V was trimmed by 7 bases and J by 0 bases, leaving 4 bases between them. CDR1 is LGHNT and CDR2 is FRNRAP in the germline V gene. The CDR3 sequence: CASANSGANVLTF. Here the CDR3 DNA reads TGTGCTAGTGCCAACTCTGGGGCCAACGTCCTGACTTTC.

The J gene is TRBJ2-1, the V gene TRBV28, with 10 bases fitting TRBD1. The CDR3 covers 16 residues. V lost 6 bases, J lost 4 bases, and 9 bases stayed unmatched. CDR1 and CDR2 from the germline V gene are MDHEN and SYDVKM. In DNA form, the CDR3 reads TGTGCCAGCAGCACGGGGGACAGGGGACTTTACAATGAGCAGTTCTTC. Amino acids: CASSTGDRGLYNEQFF.

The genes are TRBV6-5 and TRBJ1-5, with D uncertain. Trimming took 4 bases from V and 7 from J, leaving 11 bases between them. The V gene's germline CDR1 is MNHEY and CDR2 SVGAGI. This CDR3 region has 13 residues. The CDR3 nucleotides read TGTGCCAGCAGTTCCCCCCCGGGGCAGCCCCAGCATTTT. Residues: CASSSPPGQPQHF.

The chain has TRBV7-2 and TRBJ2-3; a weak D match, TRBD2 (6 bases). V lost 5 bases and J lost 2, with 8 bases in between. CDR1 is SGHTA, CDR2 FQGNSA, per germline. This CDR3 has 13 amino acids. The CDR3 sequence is CASSRGTTDTQYF. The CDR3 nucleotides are TGTGCCAGCAGCCGGGGGACCACAGATACGCAGTATTTT.

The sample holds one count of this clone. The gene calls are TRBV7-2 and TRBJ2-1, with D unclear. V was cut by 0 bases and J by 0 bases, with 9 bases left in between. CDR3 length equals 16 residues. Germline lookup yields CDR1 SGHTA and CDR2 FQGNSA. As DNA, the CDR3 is TGTGCCAGCAGCTTAGCGGGCTGGACCTCCTACAATGAGCAGTTCTTC. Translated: CASSLAGWTSYNEQFF. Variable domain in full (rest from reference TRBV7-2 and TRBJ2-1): GAGVSQSPSNKVTEKGKDVELRCDPISGHTALYWYRQSLGQGLEFLIYFQGNSAPDKSGLPSDRFSAERTGGSVSTLTIQRTQQEDSAVYLCASSLAGWTSYNEQFFGPGTRLTVL.

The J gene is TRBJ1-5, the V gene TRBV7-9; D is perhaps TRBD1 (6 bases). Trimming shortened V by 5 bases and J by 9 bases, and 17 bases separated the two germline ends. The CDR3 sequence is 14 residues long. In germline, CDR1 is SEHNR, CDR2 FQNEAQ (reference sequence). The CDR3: CASSKQGGGAPQHF. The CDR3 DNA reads TGTGCCAGCAGCAAACAGGGAGGTGGGGCGCCCCAGCATTTT.

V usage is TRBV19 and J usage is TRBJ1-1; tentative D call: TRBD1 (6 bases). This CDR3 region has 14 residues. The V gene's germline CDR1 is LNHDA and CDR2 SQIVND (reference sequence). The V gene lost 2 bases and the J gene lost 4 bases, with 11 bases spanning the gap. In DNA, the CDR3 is TGTGCCAGTAGTATAAGGGGGTCGGGCACTGAAGCTTTCTTT. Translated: CASSIRGSGTEAFF.

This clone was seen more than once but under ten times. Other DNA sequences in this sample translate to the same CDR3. The CDR3 DNA sequence: TGTGCCAGCAGCCTAGGGGGAGAGCAGCCCCAGCATTTT. Amino acid sequence: CASSLGGEQPQHF. This chain uses TRBV7-2 with TRBJ1-5; the D gene is possibly TRBD1 (6 bases). V lost 5 bases and J 7 bases, leaving 12 bases between the germline ends. The CDR3 sequence is 13 residues long. CDR1 and CDR2 (germline): SGHTA, FQGNSA.

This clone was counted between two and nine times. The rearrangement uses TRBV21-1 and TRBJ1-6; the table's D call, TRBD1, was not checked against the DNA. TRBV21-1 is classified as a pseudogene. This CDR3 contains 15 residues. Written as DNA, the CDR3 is TGTGCCAGCCGGGGGAGCGACAGGGGAGATTCACCCCTCCACTTT. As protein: CASRGSDRGDSPLHF.

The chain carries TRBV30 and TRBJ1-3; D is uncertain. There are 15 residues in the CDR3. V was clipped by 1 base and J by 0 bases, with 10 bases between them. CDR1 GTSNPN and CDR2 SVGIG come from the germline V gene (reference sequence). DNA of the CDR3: TGTGCCTGGAGTGGCAGCCGAAACTCTGGAAACACCATATATTTT. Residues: CAWSGSRNSGNTIYF.

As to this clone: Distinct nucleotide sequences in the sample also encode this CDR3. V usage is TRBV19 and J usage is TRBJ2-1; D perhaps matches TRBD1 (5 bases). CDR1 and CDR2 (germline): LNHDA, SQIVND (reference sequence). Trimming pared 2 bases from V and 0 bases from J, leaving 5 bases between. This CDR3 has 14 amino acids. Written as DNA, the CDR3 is TGTGCCAGTAGTATACAGGGCTCCTACAATGAGCAGTTCTTC. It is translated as CASSIQGSYNEQFF.

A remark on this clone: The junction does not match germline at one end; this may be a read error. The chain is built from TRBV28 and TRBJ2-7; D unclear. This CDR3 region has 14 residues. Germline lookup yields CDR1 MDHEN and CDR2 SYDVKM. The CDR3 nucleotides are TGTGCCAGCAGTACCCCCAGACGGAATAGGGCGACAAGATTC. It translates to CASSTPRRNRATRF.

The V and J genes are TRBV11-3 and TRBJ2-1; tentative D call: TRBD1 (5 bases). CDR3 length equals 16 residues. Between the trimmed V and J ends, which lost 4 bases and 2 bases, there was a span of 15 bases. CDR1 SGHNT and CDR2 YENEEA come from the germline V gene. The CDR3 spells CASSSGQTVPYNEQFF. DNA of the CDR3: TGTGCCAGCAGCTCAGGGCAGACGGTACCCTACAATGAGCAGTTCTTC.

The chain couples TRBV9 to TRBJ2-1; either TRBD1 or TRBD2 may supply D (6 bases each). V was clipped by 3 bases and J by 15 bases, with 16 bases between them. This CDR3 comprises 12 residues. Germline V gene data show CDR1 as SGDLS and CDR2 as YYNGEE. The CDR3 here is CASSGEGGPLFF. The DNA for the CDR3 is TGTGCCAGCAGCGGAGAGGGGGGACCCTTGTTCTTC.

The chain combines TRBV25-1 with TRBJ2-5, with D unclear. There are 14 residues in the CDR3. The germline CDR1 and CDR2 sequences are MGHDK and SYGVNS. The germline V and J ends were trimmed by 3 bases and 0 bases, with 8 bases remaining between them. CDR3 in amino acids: CASSDGPYQETQYF. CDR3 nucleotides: TGTGCCAGCAGTGATGGTCCGTACCAAGAGACCCAGTACTTC.

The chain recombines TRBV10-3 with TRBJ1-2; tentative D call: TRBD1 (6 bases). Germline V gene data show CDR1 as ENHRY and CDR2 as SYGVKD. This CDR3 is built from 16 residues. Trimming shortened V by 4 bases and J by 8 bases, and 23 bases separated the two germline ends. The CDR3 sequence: CAISGPPGQGKDGYTF. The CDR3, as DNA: TGTGCCATCAGTGGGCCGCCCGGGCAGGGGAAGGACGGCTACACCTTC.

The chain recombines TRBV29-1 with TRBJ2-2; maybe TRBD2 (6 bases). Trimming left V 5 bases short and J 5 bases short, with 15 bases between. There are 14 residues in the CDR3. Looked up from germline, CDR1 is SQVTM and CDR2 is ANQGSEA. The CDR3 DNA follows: TGCAGCGTTACCCCCGGGGCGGGGACCGGGGAGCTGTTTTTT. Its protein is CSVTPGAGTGELFF.

CDR3 nucleotide sequence: TGTGCCAGCATGGCTAGCGGGAGGAATGAGCAGTTCTTC. Its protein product is CASMASGRNEQFF. The chain combines TRBV28 with TRBJ2-1; 11 nucleotides agree with TRBD2. The CDR3 loop spans 13 amino acids. Germline assignment: CDR1 MDHEN and CDR2 SYDVKM. V shed 7 bases and J 7 bases; nucleotides not matched to a gene: 3.